The 31 T cell receptor beta chains given below trace back to one sample, sequenced in a study of early T cells in non-severe SARS-CoV-2 infection. MiXCR, run by TCRdb on the 5' RACE reads, gives a single entry per CDR3 protein. The sample lists around 46,000 distinct CDR3 sequences, 5.6% occurring once. Sequencing input: whole blood. The source is an adult who was a healthcare worker with PCR-confirmed SARS-CoV-2 infection or an uninfected control (not recorded which).

This chain uses TRBV19 with TRBJ2-1; the D call may be TRBD1 or TRBD2 (5 bases each). The CDR3 sequence is 16 residues long. V shed 5 bases and J shed 0 bases, with 14 bases lying between them. Germline CDR1 reads LNHDA; CDR2 reads SQIVND (reference sequence). The CDR3 coding sequence is TGTGCCAGTAGTCCGGTTGGGGGTACCTCCTACAATGAGCAGTTCTTC. Amino acid sequence: CASSPVGGTSYNEQFF.

This clonotype was detected ten times or more. This chain joins TRBV27 and TRBJ1-1, with D hard to call. CDR1 is MNHEY, CDR2 SMNVEV, per germline (reference sequence). CDR3 size: 12 residues. V was cut by 5 bases and J by 6 bases, with 10 bases left in between. The CDR3 DNA reads TGTGCCAGCAGTGGTCAAAGGGCTGAAGCTTTCTTT. Its translation: CASSGQRAEAFF.

This clonotype showed up many times. This sequence joins TRBV29-1 and TRBJ2-3, with 7 bases lining up with TRBD2. The CDR3 totals 21 residues. The V segment lost 5 bases and the J segment 2 bases; nucleotides outside the gene matches: 28. Per germline, CDR1 SQVTM and CDR2 ANQGSEA. CDR3 DNA sequence: TGCAGCGTTCCTACCGCACCGGGACGCACACAACTAGCGCTCAACACAGATACGCAGTATTTT. Translated: CSVPTAPGRTQLALNTDTQYF.

This clonotype was seen at least ten times. The rearrangement links TRBV5-1 to TRBJ2-6; a weak D match, TRBD1 (6 bases). Germline loops: CDR1 SGHRS, CDR2 YFSETQ. This CDR3 spans 17 amino acids. V lost 3 bases and J 1 base, leaving 14 bases between the germline ends. The CDR3 DNA is TGCGCCAGCAGCTCAAACTTCAGGGGTTCTGGGGCCAACGTCCTGACTTTC. This encodes CASSSNFRGSGANVLTF.

This clonotype has ten or more counts. The V and J genes are TRBV29-1 and TRBJ1-3, with a possible D match to TRBD1 (5 bases). Germline CDR1 and CDR2: SQVTM and ANQGSEA. Trimming cost V 5 bases and J 1 base, with 12 bases left between them. This CDR3 has 14 residues. The CDR3 DNA reads as TGCAGCGTTCCTGGGGCCGGGTCTGGAAACACCATATATTTT. Translation gives CSVPGAGSGNTIYF. The full variable domain, rest sourced from reference TRBV29-1 and TRBJ1-3, is SAVISQKPSRDICQRGTSLTIQCQVDSQVTMMFWYRQQPGQSLTLIATANQGSEATYESGFVIDKFPISRPNLTFSTLTVSNMSPEDSSIYLCSVPGAGSGNTIYFGEGSWLTVV.

The chain joins TRBV5-1 to TRBJ2-3; D is unresolved. The CDR3 extends over 11 amino acids. The germline V gene encodes CDR1 SGHRS and CDR2 YFSETQ. Trimming stripped 2 bases from V and 2 bases from J, with 0 bases between. The CDR3 spells CASSFTDTQYF. CDR3 nucleotide sequence: TGCGCCAGCAGCTTCACAGATACGCAGTATTTT.

In its sample, this clonotype was seen many times. One junction end does not reproduce the germline sequence, and a read error may be involved. The chain links TRBV7-7 to TRBJ2-3; weak D call: TRBD2 (6 bases). Germline CDR1 reads SSHAT; CDR2 reads FNYEAQ (reference sequence). The CDR3 spans 17 residues. This CDR3 is CASSLSPGTGGLDTQYF. CDR3 DNA sequence: TGTGCTAGCAGCTTATCTCCTGGGACTGGGGGATTGGATACGCAGTATTTT.

This clonotype was observed at least ten times. The chain is built from TRBV6-1 and TRBJ2-3; no firm D call. Germline CDR1 reads MNHNS; CDR2 reads SASEGT. V was pared by 2 bases and J by 9 bases, with 15 bases between. CDR3 length: 14 amino acids. This chain's CDR3 is CASSEKLVLLTQYF. For the CDR3, the DNA is TGTGCCAGCAGTGAAAAGCTAGTGCTTTTGACGCAGTATTTT.

This clonotype has ten or more counts. The junction and the germline gene differ at one end; a read error may be behind it. This chain uses TRBV2 with TRBJ1-1; D remains unclear. Germline assignment: CDR1 SNHLY and CDR2 FYNNEI. The CDR3 is 15 residues long. The CDR3 sequence: CASREERGKGTEAFF. The CDR3 DNA is TGTGCCAGCAGGGAAGAGCGGGGAAAAGGAACTGAAGCTTTCTTT.

This clonotype came up many times. J is TRBJ2-1 and V is TRBV12-3 or TRBV12-4; 7 nucleotides match TRBD1. Trimming removed 6 bases from V and 0 bases from J; junction bases left unmatched: 14. This CDR3 contains 18 residues. As DNA, the CDR3 is TGTGCCAGCAGCTTATACAGGGGCGTAGGCGGCTCCTACAATGAGCAGTTCTTC. Translation gives CASSLYRGVGGSYNEQFF.

This clonotype was found a few times. The genes are TRBV29-1 and TRBJ2-3; D is undetermined. This CDR3 has 13 amino acids. The ends were cut back, 8 bases at V and 4 bases at J, with 16 bases in the middle. CDR1 is SQVTM, CDR2 ANQGSEA, per germline. The CDR3 here is CSSQLGIPDTQYF. CDR3 in DNA: TGCAGCTCCCAACTGGGGATTCCAGATACGCAGTATTTT.

The rearrangement uses TRBV24-1 and TRBJ1-5; D not resolved. The CDR3 contains 13 residues. V lost 9 bases, J lost 0 bases, and 8 bases lay in between. The germline CDR1 and CDR2 sequences are KGHDR and SFDVKD. The CDR3 reads CATSDTSNQPQHF. The DNA of the CDR3 is TGTGCCACCTCAGACACTAGCAATCAGCCCCAGCATTTT.

The table lists this clonotype with many counts. This chain uses TRBV4-1 with TRBJ2-3, with 9 bases that match TRBD1. Germline trimming cut 7 bases from V and 2 bases from J; bases unmatched to any gene: 10. Germline lookup yields CDR1 MGHRA and CDR2 YSYEKL. This CDR3 spans 16 amino acids. CDR3 nucleotide sequence: TGCGCCAGCATTGTAGTTAGGGACAGGGTCACAGATACGCAGTATTTT. Its translation: CASIVVRDRVTDTQYF.

In its sample, this clonotype was seen many times. The chain carries TRBV4-3 and TRBJ2-1, with D perhaps TRBD1 (6 bases). This CDR3 has 17 amino acids. V lost 2 bases, J lost 1 base, and 15 bases lay in between. Germline V gives CDR1 LGHNA, CDR2 YSLEER. In nucleotides, the CDR3 is TGCGCCAGCAGCCAATGGGGGCCCGTACCTTCCTACAATGAGCAGTTCTTC. Encoded protein: CASSQWGPVPSYNEQFF.

The chain joins TRBV5-1 to TRBJ1-6; D gene ambiguous. CDR1 and CDR2 (germline): SGHRS, YFSETQ. V was clipped by 6 bases and J by 3 bases, with 13 bases between them. There are 15 residues in the CDR3. The DNA of the CDR3 is TGCGCCAGCAACCAAGAGGGCATCTATAATTCACCCCTCCACTTT. Encoded protein: CASNQEGIYNSPLHF. Supplemented by reference TRBV5-1 and TRBJ1-6, the full variable domain reads KAGVTQTPRYLIKTRGQQVTLSCSPISGHRSVSWYQQTPGQGLQFLFEYFSETQRNKGNFPGRFSGRQFSNSRSEMNVSTLELGDSALYLCASNQEGIYNSPLHFGNGTRLTVT.

A few counts support this clonotype. This chain uses TRBV5-1 with TRBJ2-5; 8 bases map to TRBD1. Germline CDR1 SGHRS, CDR2 YFSETQ. The V segment lost 0 bases and the J segment 4 bases; nucleotides outside the gene matches: 5. This CDR3 comprises 15 residues. This chain's CDR3 is CASSLAGGQGETQYF. CDR3 in DNA: TGCGCCAGCAGCTTGGCTGGCGGACAGGGAGAGACCCAGTACTTC.

This clonotype was observed at least ten times. CDR3: CASSLAGDQRDQYF. DNA for the CDR3: TGTGCCAGCAGCCTGGCGGGGGACCAACGGGACCAGTACTTC. The rearrangement joins TRBV7-9 to TRBJ2-5; 7 nucleotides align to TRBD2. Germline CDR1 and CDR2: SEHNR and FQNEAQ (reference sequence). This CDR3 comprises 14 residues. V dropped 5 bases and J dropped 10; count of bases not matched to a gene: 13.

J is TRBJ1-1 and V is TRBV27; D is perhaps TRBD1 (6 bases). V gave up 6 bases and J gave up 5 bases, with 16 bases separating them. The germline V gene encodes CDR1 MNHEY and CDR2 SMNVEV (reference sequence). CDR3 length equals 14 residues. CDR3 sequence reads: CASSSGGAGTEAFF. The CDR3 region has the DNA TGTGCCAGCAGCTCTGGGGGCGCGGGGACTGAAGCTTTCTTT.

This clonotype was counted at least ten times. V usage is TRBV6-5 and J usage is TRBJ1-5; weak D call: TRBD1 (5 bases). The V gene lost 6 bases and the J gene lost 7 bases, with 13 bases spanning the gap. The CDR3 sequence is 13 residues long. Germline lookup yields CDR1 MNHEY and CDR2 SVGAGI. The CDR3 is CASSVTEGQPQHF. DNA of the CDR3: TGTGCCAGCAGCGTTACTGAGGGGCAGCCCCAGCATTTT.

The chain combines TRBV5-1 with TRBJ1-1; D remains unclear. The CDR3 loop spans 14 amino acids. Germline assignment: CDR1 SGHRS and CDR2 YFSETQ. Between the trimmed V and J ends, which lost 3 bases and 5 bases, there was a span of 14 bases. In DNA, the CDR3 is TGCGCCAGCAGCTCCTCCCCCCTCCAGACTGAAGCTTTCTTT. Translating it yields CASSSSPLQTEAFF. The full variable domain, completed using reference TRBV5-1 and TRBJ1-1, is KAGVTQTPRYLIKTRGQQVTLSCSPISGHRSVSWYQQTPGQGLQFLFEYFSETQRNKGNFPGRFSGRQFSNSRSEMNVSTLELGDSALYLCASSSSPLQTEAFFGQGTRLTVV.

This clonotype was counted many times. The chain joins TRBV18 to TRBJ1-5; D call uncertain. Between the trimmed V and J ends, which lost 5 bases and 4 bases, there was a span of 18 bases. Germline V gene lookup returns CDR1 KGHSH and CDR2 LQKENI. The CDR3 length is 16 residues. The CDR3 region is CASSTAPVAKNQPQHF. In DNA, the CDR3 is TGTGCCAGCTCAACGGCGCCGGTAGCCAAAAATCAGCCCCAGCATTTT. Complete variable domain (other parts from reference TRBV18 and TRBJ1-5): NAGVMQNPRHLVRRRGQEARLRCSPMKGHSHVYWYRQLPEEGLKFMVYLQKENIIDESGMPKERFSAEFPKEGPSILRIQQVVRGDSAAYFCASSTAPVAKNQPQHFGDGTRLSIL.

The sample holds a few counts of this clonotype. In DNA, the CDR3 is TGCGCCAGCAGCCGCCTACAGGGGTCTAATGAAAAACTGTTTTTT. Encoded protein: CASSRLQGSNEKLFF. The V call is TRBV4-1, the J call TRBJ1-4; 7 bases agree with TRBD1. The length of the CDR3 is 15 residues. Trimming cost V 4 bases and J 3 bases; bases outside gene matches: 5. CDR1 is MGHRA, CDR2 YSYEKL, per germline.

This clonotype was detected ten times or more. The CDR3 loop is CAISGGGAEQYF. The CDR3 nucleotides are TGTGCCATCAGTGGCGGGGGCGCCGAGCAGTACTTC. This rearrangement joins TRBV10-3 to TRBJ2-7; D is possibly TRBD2 (7 bases). V gave up 4 bases and J gave up 6 bases, with 10 bases separating them. CDR1 and CDR2 from the germline V gene are ENHRY and SYGVKD. CDR3 size: 12 residues.

There are many counts of this clonotype. V usage is TRBV5-1 and J usage is TRBJ2-7, with 10 bases fitting TRBD1. This CDR3 contains 15 residues. Trimming removed 7 bases from V and 3 bases from J; junction bases left unmatched: 10. Per germline, CDR1 SGHRS and CDR2 YFSETQ. The CDR3 DNA sequence: TGCGCCAGCCAGCGGGACAGGGGCCAGAACTACGAGCAGTACTTC. It translates to CASQRDRGQNYEQYF.

This clonotype occurred a few times. The chain carries TRBV7-2 and TRBJ2-4, with D maybe TRBD2 (5 bases). Germline loops: CDR1 SGHTA, CDR2 FQGNSA. This CDR3 has 16 residues. The V gene lost 6 bases and the J gene lost 5 bases, with 20 bases spanning the gap. In DNA, the CDR3 is TGTGCCAGCAGTCTAGGAGGTCCCGAACGGGAAAACATTCAGTACTTC. Its protein is CASSLGGPERENIQYF.

The chain carries TRBV5-1 and TRBJ2-7; 8 bases align to TRBD1. CDR3 length: 14 amino acids. Germline V CDR1 and CDR2: SGHRS, YFSETQ. With 4 bases clipped from V and 1 base from J, the junction kept 4 bases outside the gene matches. The DNA for the CDR3 is TGCGCCAGCAGCCCGCGACAGGGGTCCTACGAGCAGTACTTC. This encodes CASSPRQGSYEQYF.

This clonotype showed up many times. The chain recombines TRBV6-5 with TRBJ2-7; 10 bases map to TRBD2. The trim removed 6 bases at V and 5 bases at J, leaving 7 bases unmatched. The CDR3 is 14 residues long. Per germline, CDR1 MNHEY and CDR2 SVGAGI. Here the CDR3 DNA reads TGTGCCAGCAGAGCTAGCGGGAGACGGAACGAGCAGTACTTC. Translation gives CASRASGRRNEQYF.

Ten or more counts support this clonotype. V and J are TRBV7-2 and TRBJ2-2, with D unclear. Trimming cost V 3 bases and J 0 bases, with 11 bases left between them. The CDR3 consists of 16 residues. Looked up from germline, CDR1 is SGHTA and CDR2 is FQGNSA. CDR3 sequence reads: CASSFRSGTNTGELFF. The CDR3, as DNA: TGTGCCAGCAGCTTCAGGTCAGGCACGAACACCGGGGAGCTGTTTTTT.

Concerning this clonotype itself: Since a much larger clone is just one base distant, this may be a read error. The rearrangement links TRBV6-8 to TRBJ1-6, with 9 bases identical to TRBD1. CDR1 is MNHGY and CDR2 is SAAAGT in the germline V gene. The CDR3 extends over 17 amino acids. The CDR3 sequence: CTSSRWRQGAYNSPLHF. The CDR3 DNA reads as TGTACCAGCAGCCGCTGGAGACAGGGGGCCTATAATTCACCCCTCCACTTT.

This clonotype was seen ten or more times. The chain has TRBV27 and TRBJ1-2, with D possibly TRBD1 on 5 matching bases. The germline gives CDR1 MNHEY, CDR2 SMNVEV (reference sequence). Trimming cost V 0 bases and J 1 base, with 12 bases left between them. This CDR3 is built from 16 residues. CDR3 coding DNA: TGTGCCAGCAGTTTATCCGGGGCCGCTGGTAACTATGGCTACACCTTC. It yields the protein CASSLSGAAGNYGYTF.

This clonotype was picked up many times. This chain uses TRBV5-5 with TRBJ2-5, with D perhaps matching TRBD1 (5 bases). This CDR3 is built from 16 residues. The germline gives CDR1 SGHKS, CDR2 YYEKEE (reference sequence). V gave up 1 base and J gave up 0 bases, with 13 bases separating them. The CDR3 DNA reads TGTGCCAGCAGCTTGAGGGGCGCAGGGTACCAAGAGACCCAGTACTTC. Protein: CASSLRGAGYQETQYF.